The rows below give T cell receptor beta chains drawn from one sample of a study of T-cell memory formation after mild COVID-19. TCRdb called the 5' RACE reads again in MiXCR, with one record for every CDR3 protein. The sample carries roughly 310,000 distinct CDR3 sequences, approximately 15% recorded once. Material: PBMCs or a T cell subset sorted from them (not recorded which). These receptors originate from a man between 18 and 35 years old who had mild COVID-19 (a few samples of this study predate the infection). Cell type and time point are not known. Both conserved end residues are part of each CDR3. A D gene is named only where the DNA matches it firmly. Clone size is not always given. Where it is, it says once, few, many or a class for expanded clones.

clone_size: NA
v_call: TRBV20-1
j_call: TRBJ2-5
d_call: NA
cdr3_nt: TGCAGTGCCCCTATAAAGACCCAGTACTTC
cdr3_aa: CSAPIKTQYF

clone_size: NA
v_call: TRBV5-1
j_call: TRBJ2-3
d_call: TRBD2
cdr3_nt: TGCGCCAGCAGCTTGAACTGGAGATCGGAGGCGGGGGGCCCAGATACGCAGTATTTT
cdr3_aa: CASSLNWRSEAGGPDTQYF

clone_size: many
v_call: TRBV27
j_call: TRBJ2-5
d_call: NA
cdr3_nt: TGTGCCAGCAGGGAAGCGGACCAAGAGACCCAGTACTTC
cdr3_aa: CASREADQETQYF

clone_size: few
v_call: TRBV7-2
j_call: TRBJ1-1
d_call: NA
cdr3_nt: TGTGCCAGCATCCCCGGGAACACTGAAGCTTTCTTT
cdr3_aa: CASIPGNTEAFF

clone_size: NA
v_call: TRBV25-1
j_call: TRBJ1-2
d_call: NA
cdr3_nt: TGTGCCAGCAGTGGGGCCCCCGGAAACTATGGCTACACCTTC
cdr3_aa: CASSGAPGNYGYTF

clone_size: few
v_call: TRBV13
j_call: TRBJ2-7
d_call: NA
cdr3_nt: TGTGCCAGCAGCGGAGACGGTGACTACGAGCAGTACTTC
cdr3_aa: CASSGDGDYEQYF

clone_size: few
v_call: TRBV6-5
j_call: TRBJ2-5
d_call: NA
cdr3_nt: TGTGCCAGCAAACAGGGCTCCCAAGAGACCCAGTACTTC
cdr3_aa: CASKQGSQETQYF

clone_size: NA
v_call: TRBV12-3/TRBV12-4
j_call: TRBJ1-1
d_call: NA
cdr3_nt: TGTGCCAGCAGTTTTCAACAGAACACTGAAGCTTTCTTT
cdr3_aa: CASSFQQNTEAFF

clone_size: many
v_call: TRBV7-6
j_call: TRBJ2-1
d_call: NA
cdr3_nt: TGTGCCAGCAGCCGGGACTACAATGAGCAGTTCTTC
cdr3_aa: CASSRDYNEQFF

clone_size: many
v_call: TRBV7-8
j_call: TRBJ1-1
d_call: TRBD1
cdr3_nt: TGTGCCAGCAGCTTAGCGGGACAGGGGGCGTCTTTCTTT
cdr3_aa: CASSLAGQGASFF

clone_size: few
v_call: TRBV7-2
j_call: TRBJ2-1
d_call: TRBD2
cdr3_nt: TGTGCCAGCAGCCTAACTAGCGGCGGGTCCAATGAGCAGTTCTTC
cdr3_aa: CASSLTSGGSNEQFF

clone_size: few
v_call: TRBV19
j_call: TRBJ2-4
d_call: NA
cdr3_nt: TGTGCCAGTAGTCTAGGGGCTGGCTTGGACATTCAGTACTTC
cdr3_aa: CASSLGAGLDIQYF

clone_size: many
v_call: TRBV6-5
j_call: TRBJ2-5
d_call: NA
cdr3_nt: TGTGCCAGCAAACGGCGGACATTACAAGAGACCCAGTACTTC
cdr3_aa: CASKRRTLQETQYF

clone_size: few
v_call: TRBV9
j_call: TRBJ2-1
d_call: TRBD2
cdr3_nt: TGTGCCAGCAGCACCCGGGGGGGGACCTACAATGAGCAGTTCTTC
cdr3_aa: CASSTRGGTYNEQFF

clone_size: NA
v_call: TRBV4-2
j_call: TRBJ1-2
d_call: NA
cdr3_nt: TGTGCCAGCAGCCAGGCAGACTTCTATGGCTACACCTTC
cdr3_aa: CASSQADFYGYTF

clone_size: many
v_call: TRBV12-3/TRBV12-4
j_call: TRBJ2-5
d_call: NA
cdr3_nt: TGTGCCAGCACCTCCGCAGGGTTGATAGAGACCCAGTACTTC
cdr3_aa: CASTSAGLIETQYF

clone_size: few
v_call: TRBV11-2
j_call: TRBJ2-3
d_call: TRBD1
cdr3_nt: TGTGCCAGCAGCTCTCTAAGACAGGGACAGCGTACGCAGTATTTT
cdr3_aa: CASSSLRQGQRTQYF

clone_size: few
v_call: TRBV7-8
j_call: TRBJ2-3
d_call: TRBD2
cdr3_nt: TGTGCCAGCAGCCCGGTAGCGGGGACGCCCACAGATACGCAGTATTTT
cdr3_aa: CASSPVAGTPTDTQYF

clone_size: few
v_call: TRBV19
j_call: TRBJ1-5
d_call: TRBD1
cdr3_nt: TGTGCCAGTTCGACAGGGGGCTTAGACCAGCCCCAGCATTTT
cdr3_aa: CASSTGGLDQPQHF

clone_size: many
v_call: TRBV12-3/TRBV12-4
j_call: TRBJ1-2
d_call: NA
cdr3_nt: TGTGCCAGCAGCCACCAGGACGGACCATTCTATGGCTACACCTTC
cdr3_aa: CASSHQDGPFYGYTF

clone_size: NA
v_call: TRBV5-1
j_call: TRBJ2-4
d_call: NA
cdr3_nt: TGCGCCAGCAGCTTGGAGAAAGCCAAAAACATTCAGTACTTC
cdr3_aa: CASSLEKAKNIQYF

clone_size: many
v_call: TRBV12-3/TRBV12-4
j_call: TRBJ1-4
d_call: NA
cdr3_nt: TGTGCCAGCAGACCCTACGGGGGGAGGAATGAAAAACTGTTTTTT
cdr3_aa: CASRPYGGRNEKLFF

clone_size: NA
v_call: TRBV4-1
j_call: TRBJ2-5
d_call: NA
cdr3_nt: TGCGCCAGCAGCCAAAGGGTTACAGTACCCCAAGATACCCAGTACTTC
cdr3_aa: CASSQRVTVPQDTQYF

clone_size: few
v_call: TRBV20-1
j_call: TRBJ2-1
d_call: TRBD2
cdr3_nt: TGCAGTGCCCAAGGACGGCGGGGGGGTCCCTACAATGAGCAGTTCTTC
cdr3_aa: CSAQGRRGGPYNEQFF

clone_size: many
v_call: TRBV6-2/TRBV6-3
j_call: TRBJ2-3
d_call: NA
cdr3_nt: TGTGCCAGCAGTTATATCCACGATACGCAGTATTTT
cdr3_aa: CASSYIHDTQYF

clone_size: many
v_call: TRBV6-4
j_call: TRBJ2-2
d_call: NA
cdr3_nt: TGTGCCAGCAGCGCCGGCGGGGCCGGGGAGCTGTTTTTT
cdr3_aa: CASSAGGAGELFF

clone_size: few
v_call: TRBV12-3/TRBV12-4
j_call: TRBJ2-7
d_call: NA
cdr3_nt: TGTGCCAGCAGGGTTGGGTCATACTACGAGCAGTACTTC
cdr3_aa: CASRVGSYYEQYF

clone_size: few
v_call: TRBV27
j_call: TRBJ2-1
d_call: TRBD2
cdr3_nt: TGTGCCAGCAGTTTATCCACGGGGGGTCCCTACAATGAGCAGTTCTTC
cdr3_aa: CASSLSTGGPYNEQFF

clone_size: many
v_call: TRBV4-3
j_call: TRBJ2-1
d_call: NA
cdr3_nt: TGCGCCAGCAGCCAAGGTACGACCCAGGCGTACAATGAGCAGTTCTTC
cdr3_aa: CASSQGTTQAYNEQFF

clone_size: few
v_call: TRBV3-1
j_call: TRBJ1-2
d_call: NA
cdr3_nt: TGTGCCAGCAGCCAGTTGGGGGAGATCTATGGCTACACCTTC
cdr3_aa: CASSQLGEIYGYTF

clone_size: few
v_call: TRBV20-1
j_call: TRBJ2-5
d_call: NA
cdr3_nt: TGCAGTGCGCTACTAGGGGCCCTGCAAGAGACCCAGTACTTC
cdr3_aa: CSALLGALQETQYF

clone_size: NA
v_call: TRBV6-2/TRBV6-3
j_call: TRBJ2-1
d_call: NA
cdr3_nt: TGTGCCAGCAGTCCAAGCGGGCTCTCCTACAATGAGCAGTTCTTC
cdr3_aa: CASSPSGLSYNEQFF

clone_size: many
v_call: TRBV12-3/TRBV12-4
j_call: TRBJ2-3
d_call: TRBD1
cdr3_nt: TGTGCCAGCAGTTTCCAGGGGGGCACAGATACGCAGTATTTT
cdr3_aa: CASSFQGGTDTQYF

clone_size: NA
v_call: TRBV6-5
j_call: TRBJ1-2
d_call: NA
cdr3_nt: TGTGCCAGCAGTAATCTGATACAGGGTCCCTATGGCTACACCTTC
cdr3_aa: CASSNLIQGPYGYTF

clone_size: few
v_call: TRBV5-1
j_call: TRBJ1-1
d_call: NA
cdr3_nt: TGCGCCAGCAGCACGGGGACGGCGAACACTGAAGCTTTCTTT
cdr3_aa: CASSTGTANTEAFF

clone_size: NA
v_call: TRBV19
j_call: TRBJ1-1
d_call: NA
cdr3_nt: TGTGCCAGTAGTACGCCTCGTAAGGGATGGACTGAAGCTTTCTTT
cdr3_aa: CASSTPRKGWTEAFF

clone_size: few
v_call: TRBV7-9
j_call: TRBJ2-7
d_call: NA
cdr3_nt: TGTGCCAGCAGCTTAGATGAGACTAGTACTTACGAGCAGTACTTC
cdr3_aa: CASSLDETSTYEQYF